Below, 2 T cell receptor beta chains from the same sample are listed, as sequenced in a study of blood T cells in healthy people across ages. Through a sample-barcoded 5' primer and a J-beta primer mix, a second PCR was run for roughly 6 to 11 cycles. TCRdb redid the calling of the 5' RACE reads with MiXCR, one entry per CDR3 protein. Among about a million distinct CDR3 sequences listed, approximately 50% were seen once. Sequencing was carried out using blood. The receptors come from a woman in her fifties or sixties in good health.

The J gene is TRBJ2-7, the V gene TRBV20-1; a weak D match, TRBD2 (5 bases). CDR3 length: 13 residues. Germline CDR1 is DFQATT and CDR2 is SNEGSKA (reference sequence). Trimming removed 2 bases at V and 5 bases at J, with 13 bases between. The CDR3: CSARSGGSNEQYF. The CDR3, as DNA: TGCAGTGCTAGAAGCGGTGGGTCCAACGAGCAGTACTTC.

The V and J genes are TRBV24-1 and TRBJ2-1, with 9 nucleotides matching TRBD1. Trimming cost V 3 bases and J 8 bases; bases outside gene matches: 7. CDR3 length: 15 amino acids. Germline V gene sequence: CDR1 KGHDR, CDR2 SFDVKD. The DNA of the CDR3 is TGTGCCACCAGTGATCCGGGACAGGGAACCGATGAGCAGTTCTTC. Protein: CATSDPGQGTDEQFF.